Sequencing of this TCR beta chain was carried out in a study of T cell changes during pregnancy in multiple sclerosis. Repertoires were generated with immunoSEQ multiplex PCR, while TCRdb's copy carries only in-frame clones and drops some. Counted here are about 75,000 clones, around nine tenths occurring once; the ten biggest clones make up 0.43%. The CDR3 is made up of 14 amino acids. Per germline, CDR1 SNHLY and CDR2 FYNNEI. Between the trimmed V and J ends, which lost 5 bases and 1 base, there was a span of 8 bases. This sequence originates from a female donor with multiple sclerosis, enrolled in a pregnancy study. The gene calls are TRBV2 and TRBJ2-2, with D perhaps TRBD1 (5 bases). This material consisted of CD4+ T cells from peripheral blood mononuclear cells, taken before pregnancy. CDR3 sequence reads: CASSFDRNTGELFF. As DNA, the CDR3 is TGTGCCAGCAGTTTCGACAGGAACACCGGGGAGCTGTTTTTT.